The present entry profiles one T cell receptor beta chain with its context. Antigen: not known. Time point specified: week 35, safety follow-up. Topical imiquimod accompanied each vaccine dose, which consisted of 300 ug of mutant IDH1 20-mer peptide. Donors had new IDH1-mutant astrocytomas of WHO grade 3 or 4 (ATRX-lost). These data belong to a study of a mutant IDH1 vaccine in newly diagnosed glioma. Whole-study context: Initiation of the vaccine course occurred 4-6 weeks after radiotherapy alone, or alongside temozolomide cycles. Most patients had radiochemotherapy with temozolomide before enrollment; others had one alone. Treated individuals were around 62% male and approximately 40% female, averaging roughly 44 years of age.

The protocol was immunoSEQ multiplex PCR, while the TCRdb copy is restricted to in-frame clones and leaves out a portion. The profile shows about 69,000 clones, about 88% of them singletons. The sequence was obtained from a man younger than 40 with glioma. This sample comprised PBMCs, obtained from a glioma patient whose treatment included an IDH1 peptide vaccine.

For the CDR3, the DNA is TGTGCCAGCAGTGCGGACAGGGAGGTGGGGGGCTACACCTTC. This encodes CASSADREVGGYTF. The chain is built from TRBV2 and TRBJ1-2, with 8 bases fitting TRBD1. Looked up from germline, CDR1 is SNHLY and CDR2 is FYNNEI. The J segment lost 8 bases and the V segment lost 4 bases, leaving 9 bases of the junction unmatched. The CDR3 is 14 residues long. Drawing the rest from reference TRBV2 and TRBJ1-2, the complete variable domain is EPEVTQTPSHQVTQMGQEVILRCVPISNHLYFYWYRQILGQKVEFLVSFYNNEISEKSEIFDDQFSVERPDGSNFTLKIRSTKLEDSAMYFCASSADREVGGYTFGSGTRLTVV.